Below are 11 T cell receptor beta chains sequenced from a single sample in a study of monozygotic twins with inflammatory bowel disease. TCRdb reanalyzed the 5' RACE reads and collapses them to one entry per CDR3 protein, without DNA. This table holds 45,000 or so distinct CDR3 sequences. The sample taken for sequencing was blood. Receptors originate from a human donor with ulcerative colitis or Crohn's disease, or a healthy co-twin of an affected twin (not recorded which).

The CDR3 loop reads CASREDTGFLGYTF. The V gene is TRBV5-1, the J gene TRBJ1-2; TCRdb's assignment of TRBD1 cannot be checked, as there is no DNA. The CDR3 is 14 amino acids. Germline CDR1 is SGHRS and CDR2 is YFSETQ.

The chain joins TRBV5-4 to TRBJ2-5; lacking DNA, the TRBD1 call made by TCRdb goes unchecked. In germline, CDR1 is SGHNT, CDR2 YYREEE (reference sequence). This CDR3 is built from 15 residues. CDR3: CASSRDGARKETQYF.

The chain is built from TRBV6-7 and TRBJ2-6; TCRdb lists TRBD1, though no DNA is available to test this call. TRBV6-7 counts as an open reading frame of uncertain function. CDR3 length equals 19 residues. The CDR3 here is CASPTSEGQGERGANVLTF.

V gene TRBV20-1 combines with J gene TRBJ2-1; TCRdb reports TRBD2, a call that lacks DNA to check it against. This CDR3 comprises 12 residues. CDR1 is DFQATT, CDR2 SNEGSKA, per germline (reference sequence). The CDR3 is CSALTSINEQFF.

V usage is TRBV24-1 and J usage is TRBJ2-5; TCRdb reports TRBD1, a call that lacks DNA to check it against. From germline, CDR1 is KGHDR and CDR2 SFDVKD. This CDR3 region has 15 residues. The CDR3 region is CATSDLPGRGETQYF.

The chain has TRBV3-1 and TRBJ1-2; TCRdb lists TRBD1, though no DNA is available to test this call. Per the germline V gene, CDR1 is LGHDT and CDR2 is YNNKEL (reference sequence). This CDR3 region has 15 residues. The CDR3 loop is CASNSGGSRGTSYTF.

The chain is built from TRBV27 and TRBJ2-7. CDR1 is MNHEY, CDR2 SMNVEV, per germline (reference sequence). The CDR3 runs to 12 residues. The CDR3 region is CASSARSYEQYF.

The chain employs TRBV5-4 and TRBJ2-7; TCRdb indicates TRBD2, and absent DNA this call remains unverified. The CDR3 sequence is 17 residues long. Germline V gene sequence: CDR1 SGHNT, CDR2 YYREEE (reference sequence). This chain's CDR3 is CASSPGLAGGGRDEQYF.

The chain recombines TRBV6-1 with TRBJ2-7; TCRdb calls TRBD1, which cannot be checked without DNA. The CDR3 has 14 amino acids. Germline V gives CDR1 MNHNS, CDR2 SASEGT. The CDR3 protein is CASSEADPGYEQYF.

This chain joins TRBV15 and TRBJ2-1; TCRdb outputs TRBD2, but without DNA this stays unchecked. CDR1 and CDR2 (germline): LNHNV, YYDKDF (reference sequence). The CDR3 sequence is 15 residues long. The CDR3 region is CATREQSGAYNEQFF.

V usage is TRBV28 and J usage is TRBJ2-7; the TCRdb call, TRBD2, lacks DNA for checking. CDR3 length: 17 amino acids. The germline gives CDR1 MDHEN, CDR2 SYDVKM. CDR3: CASRPPQQGPSSYEQYF.